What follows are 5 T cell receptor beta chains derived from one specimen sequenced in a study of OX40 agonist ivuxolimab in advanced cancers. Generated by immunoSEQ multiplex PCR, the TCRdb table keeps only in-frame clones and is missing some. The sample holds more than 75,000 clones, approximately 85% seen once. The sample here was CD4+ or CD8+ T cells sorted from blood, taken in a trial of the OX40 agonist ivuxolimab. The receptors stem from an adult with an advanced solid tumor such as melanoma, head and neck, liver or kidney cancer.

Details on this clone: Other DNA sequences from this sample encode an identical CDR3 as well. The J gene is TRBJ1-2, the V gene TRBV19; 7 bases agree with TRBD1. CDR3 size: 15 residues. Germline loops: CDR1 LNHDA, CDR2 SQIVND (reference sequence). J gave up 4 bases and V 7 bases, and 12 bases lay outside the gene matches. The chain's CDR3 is CASITRDRGIYGYTF. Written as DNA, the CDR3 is TGTGCCAGTATCACCCGGGACAGAGGGATCTATGGCTACACCTTC.

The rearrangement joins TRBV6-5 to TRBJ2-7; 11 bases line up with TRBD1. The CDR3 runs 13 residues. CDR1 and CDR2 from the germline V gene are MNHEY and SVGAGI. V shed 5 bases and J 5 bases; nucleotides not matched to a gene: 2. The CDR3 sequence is CASSRTGGNEQYF. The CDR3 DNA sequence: TGTGCCAGCAGTCGGACAGGGGGCAACGAGCAGTACTTC.

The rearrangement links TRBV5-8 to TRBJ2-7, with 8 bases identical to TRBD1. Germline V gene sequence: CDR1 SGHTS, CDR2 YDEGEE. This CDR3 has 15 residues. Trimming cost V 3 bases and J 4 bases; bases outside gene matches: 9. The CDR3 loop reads CASSSQGAANYEQYF. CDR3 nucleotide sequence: TGTGCCAGCAGCTCGCAGGGGGCTGCAAATTACGAGCAGTACTTC.

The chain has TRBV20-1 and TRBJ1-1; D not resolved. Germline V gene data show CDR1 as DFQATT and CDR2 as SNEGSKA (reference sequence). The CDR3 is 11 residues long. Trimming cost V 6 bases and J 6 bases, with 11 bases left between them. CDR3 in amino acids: CSAPRVSEAFF. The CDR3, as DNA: TGCAGTGCGCCGAGGGTCTCTGAAGCTTTCTTT.

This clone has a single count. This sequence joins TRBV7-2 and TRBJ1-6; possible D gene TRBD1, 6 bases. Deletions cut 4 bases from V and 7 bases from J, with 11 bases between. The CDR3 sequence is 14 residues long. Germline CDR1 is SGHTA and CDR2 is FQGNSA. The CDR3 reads CASSSVTGNSPLHF. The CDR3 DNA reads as TGTGCCAGCAGCTCTGTGACAGGCAATTCACCCCTCCACTTT.